This T cell receptor (beta chain) was captured in a study of blood T cell repertoires in COVID-19. V gave up 3 bases and J gave up 2 bases; unmatched junction bases: 4. The CDR3 has 14 amino acids. Germline values: CDR1 SGHNT, CDR2 YYREEE (reference sequence). Generated by immunoSEQ multiplex PCR, the TCRdb table keeps only in-frame clones and is missing some. The profile covers about 23,000 clones, with over 85% appearing a single time and over 6% taken by the ten largest. Source material: peripheral blood. J is TRBJ2-7 and V is TRBV5-4; 8 bases line up with TRBD1. This receptor was identified in a woman aged 80 or older with active COVID-19. The CDR3 region has the DNA TGTGCCAGCAGCTCCATGGGACAGGCCTACGAGCAGTACTTC. The encoded protein is CASSSMGQAYEQYF.